Below are 8 T cell receptor beta chains sequenced from a single sample in a study of identifying expanded T cells in peripheral blood. Assay: immunoSEQ multiplex PCR; the TCRdb copy retains only in-frame clones and omits some. The sample contains around 70,000 clones, under 90% of which appear only once. Sequenced input: blood. Receptors originate from a person between 18 and 70 years old in good health.

The chain employs TRBV19 and TRBJ1-2; D ambiguous. V lost 3 bases and J lost 3, with 14 bases in between. The germline CDR1 and CDR2 sequences are LNHDA and SQIVND (reference sequence). The CDR3 is 15 amino acids. The CDR3: CASSIGPGRDYGYTF. In DNA, the CDR3 is TGTGCCAGTAGTATCGGTCCGGGCAGAGACTATGGCTACACCTTC. Full variable domain (remainder filled in from reference TRBV19 and TRBJ1-2): DGGITQSPKYLFRKEGQNVTLSCEQNLNHDAMYWYRQDPGQGLRLIYYSQIVNDFQKGDIAEGYSVSREKKESFPLTVTSAQKNPTAFYLCASSIGPGRDYGYTFGSGTRLTVV.

The chain recombines TRBV5-4 with TRBJ2-7, with 11 bases fitting TRBD1. With V trimmed by 4 bases and J by 7 bases, 13 bases remained unmatched. CDR3 length: 16 amino acids. Germline V gene lookup returns CDR1 SGHNT and CDR2 YYREEE (reference sequence). DNA of the CDR3: TGTGCCAGCAGCCTACCGATAGGACAGGGGGCTGGTGAGCAGTACTTC. Translating it yields CASSLPIGQGAGEQYF.

The rearrangement links TRBV28 to TRBJ1-5; D may be TRBD1 (5 bases). The CDR3 totals 16 residues. The V gene lost 7 bases and the J gene lost 0 bases, with 16 bases spanning the gap. CDR1 and CDR2 (germline): MDHEN, SYDVKM. CDR3 sequence: CASINGGAFSNQPQHF. The CDR3 coding sequence is TGTGCCAGCATTAACGGAGGGGCGTTTAGCAATCAGCCCCAGCATTTT. Together with reference TRBV28 and TRBJ1-5, the CDR3 gives the full variable domain: DVKVTQSSRYLVKRTGEKVFLECVQDMDHENMFWYRQDPGLGLRLIYFSYDVKMKEKGDIPEGYSVSREKKERFSLILESASTNQTSMYLCASINGGAFSNQPQHFGDGTRLSIL.

The chain links TRBV10-3 to TRBJ2-7; TRBD1 is a possible D gene (6 bases). Trimming pared 8 bases from V and 5 bases from J, leaving 13 bases between. This CDR3 is built from 12 residues. Germline CDR1 ENHRY, CDR2 SYGVKD. CDR3 in amino acids: CAISGRGDEQYF. The CDR3 bases are TGTGCCATCTCGGGCAGGGGAGACGAGCAGTACTTC.

The chain joins TRBV28 to TRBJ1-5, with D hard to call. CDR3 length: 14 residues. In germline, CDR1 is MDHEN, CDR2 SYDVKM. The germline V and J ends were trimmed by 3 bases and 2 bases, with 8 bases remaining between them. The CDR3 DNA reads TGTGCCAGCAGTTTTGGGTTGGGCAATCAGCCCCAGCATTTT. This codes for CASSFGLGNQPQHF. The entire variable domain, with the rest obtained from reference TRBV28 and TRBJ1-5, is as follows: DVKVTQSSRYLVKRTGEKVFLECVQDMDHENMFWYRQDPGLGLRLIYFSYDVKMKEKGDIPEGYSVSREKKERFSLILESASTNQTSMYLCASSFGLGNQPQHFGDGTRLSIL.

The CDR3 here is CASSQFAGQLQETQYF. The CDR3 nucleotides are TGTGCCAGCAGCCAGTTTGCGGGACAACTGCAAGAGACCCAGTACTTC. The genes are TRBV14 and TRBJ2-5; perhaps D is TRBD1 or TRBD2 (6 bases each). V lost 3 bases to trimming and J lost 2 bases, with 16 bases between them. Per germline, CDR1 SGHDN and CDR2 FVKESK. This CDR3 has 16 residues.

J is TRBJ2-7 and V is TRBV28; D is perhaps TRBD2 (5 bases). Trimming pared 7 bases from V and 3 bases from J, leaving 19 bases between. Germline V gene data show CDR1 as MDHEN and CDR2 as SYDVKM. The CDR3 is 15 amino acids. Here the CDR3 DNA reads TGTGCCAGCAACGAAAACGGTGCCGGGAACTACGAGCAGTACTTC. It encodes CASNENGAGNYEQYF.

The chain has TRBV7-9 and TRBJ2-1; D possibly uses TRBD1 or TRBD2 (5 bases each). This CDR3 is 15 amino acids long. Between the trimmed V and J ends, which lost 1 base and 7 bases, there was a span of 14 bases. Germline CDR1 SEHNR, CDR2 FQNEAQ (reference sequence). The CDR3 sequence: CASSLVLAWGNEQFF. The CDR3 DNA follows: TGTGCCAGCAGCTTAGTGTTAGCGTGGGGGAATGAGCAGTTCTTC.